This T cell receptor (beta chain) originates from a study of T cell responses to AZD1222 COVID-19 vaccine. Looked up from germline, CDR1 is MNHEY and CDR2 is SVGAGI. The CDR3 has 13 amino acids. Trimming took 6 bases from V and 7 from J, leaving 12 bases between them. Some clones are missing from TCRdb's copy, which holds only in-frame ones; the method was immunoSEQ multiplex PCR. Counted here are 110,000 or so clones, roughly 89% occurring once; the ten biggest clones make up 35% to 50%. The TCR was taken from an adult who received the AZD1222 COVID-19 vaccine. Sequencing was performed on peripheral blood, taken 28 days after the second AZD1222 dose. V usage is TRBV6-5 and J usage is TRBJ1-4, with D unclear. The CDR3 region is CASREWGSEKLFF. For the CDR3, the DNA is TGTGCCAGCAGGGAGTGGGGAAGTGAAAAACTGTTTTTT.